This TCR beta chain was recorded in a study of blood T cells in healthy people across ages (dated by TCRdb to the mid-2010s). Study-wide context: In model experiments, roughly one uniquely barcoded TCR beta cDNA molecule per two T cells was captured by template switching. The study measured age-related changes in TCR beta repertoire diversity using deep sequencing normalized with unique cDNA molecular identifiers. The donors were split into four age groups: young (average around 15 years), middle-aged (over 35), aged (62) and long-lived (under 90). Using the same blood draw, the study looked at two additional independent replicas of 1 million unique cDNA reads for two donors, one aged 18 to 30 and the other aged 80 or older. Results and caveats for the whole study, not just this receptor: Because the CMV infection status of the donors was unknown, age-related changes in expanded clonotypes may potentially have been confounded. Compared with the aged group, more naive CD4+ T cells, fewer expanded clones and increased TCR diversity were shown by the long-lived group, suggesting age selection. Conclusive comparison of naive and antigen-experienced compartments was prevented by the profiling of bulk unsorted PBMCs. Estimates of total diversity from one million sequenced T cells were regarded as lower bounds and underestimates. As age increased, observed TCR beta diversity per million T cells dropped in a roughly linear way, and a significant reduction was already evident by age around 41. Observed TCR beta diversity correlated strongly with the percentage of naive T cells measured by flow cytometry.

The sample holds many counts of this clonotype. The clone's antigen remains unknown. Qualities for individual bases were not recorded, and no much larger clone is one base off. Library preparation employed 5' RACE. Sequencer: Illumina HiSeq 2500. A second roughly 6 to 11 cycle PCR used a sample-barcoded 5' primer and a J-beta primer mix. A template-switch 5' adaptor carrying 12 random nucleotides introduced a unique molecular identifier onto each TCR beta cDNA molecule. Each sample yielded at least 2.5 million CDR3-containing paired-end reads. First-strand cDNA was synthesized from all RNA with the Mint cDNA synthesis kit, primed by a TRBC-specific oligonucleotide. Following uracil-DNA glycosylase treatment, a first 18-cycle PCR with universal primers M1SS and BC2_uni_R was performed on all cDNA. In the paper's pipeline: For normalization, 1 million high-quality reads were randomly selected from each sample, with every read carrying a distinct molecular identifier. Instead of being binned into consensus sequences, reads with shared molecular identifiers were discarded. CDR3 identification, clonotype clustering and error correction used MiTCR with a Q25 quality threshold and the strictest error-elimination algorithm. A nonparametric unseen species model with Euler transformation was used to estimate lower-bound total TCR beta diversity. The public reads were quality trimmed at Q25 with fastp and then assembled into clones with MiXCR by TCRdb, keeping productive beta chains. Entries that share a CDR3 protein sequence are merged under the most common genes and DNA. For this entry, the V and J calls and clone size follow TCRdb and not the study's own pipeline. Recorded for this sample are approximately 960,000 distinct CDR3 sequences; under 35% of them occurred a single time. The ten largest make up about 9.4% of the sample.

Systemically healthy Caucasian individuals from Russia, 39 in total and aged roughly 6 to 100 years, were included as donors. Approximately 9.3 milliliters of peripheral blood were collected from each donor into EDTA-treated Vacutainer tubes. PBMCs were isolated by Ficoll-Paque density-gradient centrifugation, with at least 7 million obtained per sample. Trizol reagent was used to extract total RNA from PBMCs, with at least 6 micrograms per sample. The percentages of naive CD45RAhigh/CD27high T cells were determined by flow cytometry on a PBMC aliquot from every donor. CDR1 SGHTA and CDR2 FQGNSA are derived from the germline V gene. V is cut back by 3 bases and J by 3 bases, with 4 bases in the junction unmatched. The CDR3 sequence holds 16 residues, the cysteine and phenylalanine included. The retained sequence is limited to the CDR3, 48 bases, with the frame set at the first base. These data were also reused for a study on T cells of mothers and their children. The second study reports: Nine systemically healthy Caucasian individuals served as donors, namely three mothers together with their six children. cDNA synthesis used all of the extracted RNA, with around 1.5 ug of RNA in each 15 ul reaction. In the second PCR, the M1S primer added sample barcodes and 2-4 random nucleotides. More than 9 million TCR beta CDR3 reads were obtained from each mother, and about 3 million reads were obtained from each child. Thymic selection similarly shapes TCR recombination output in related and unrelated pairs, with minor effect from inherited differences. Normalized repertoire overlap was always slightly but never significantly higher in related than unrelated mother-child pairs. No persistent microchimeric T cell clones were found, with a detection sensitivity of approximately 100 clones per million clonotypes. To look for features that set related mother-child pairs apart from unrelated individuals, the researchers ran deep NGS to compare the TCR beta repertoires of mothers and children. On average, the children were approximately 11 +/- 4 years old, while the mothers were about 38 +/- 4 years old. After adapters were ligated using NEBNext reagents, the libraries underwent 100+100 nt paired-end sequencing on an Illumina HiSeq 2000. To prevent cross-contamination, the mother and child libraries were prepared a month apart and were sequenced in separate runs. For each donor, somewhere between roughly 450,000 and 2,200,000 distinct TCR beta clonotypes were identified. Naive TCR beta clonotypes were estimated from low-frequency clonotypes matched to each donor's FACS-determined naive share, without sorting.

This sequence originates from a middle-aged woman in good health. This chain is built from TRBV7-2 and TRBJ2-1; the junction holds 11 bases that match TRBD2. Sequencing was done on a sample of blood. For the CDR3, the sequence is CASSLIAGGLYNEQFF. The sequenced DNA: TGTGCCAGCAGCTTGATAGCGGGGGGGCTCTACAATGAGCAGTTCTTC. When the CDR3 is completed using the reference TRBV7-2 and TRBJ2-1 genes on either side, the full variable domain is GAGVSQSPSNKVTEKGKDVELRCDPISGHTALYWYRQSLGQGLEFLIYFQGNSAPDKSGLPSDRFSAERTGGSVSTLTIQRTQQEDSAVYLCASSLIAGGLYNEQFFGPGTRLTVL.